These T cell receptor beta chains were read from a single sample in a study of blood T cell repertoires in COVID-19. The data were produced by immunoSEQ multiplex PCR, yet TCRdb's version contains in-frame clones alone and is incomplete. The repertoire holds about 120,000 clones, with 85% to 90% as singletons. The specimen was peripheral blood. These TCRs come from a woman between 55 and 75 years old with COVID-19, enrolled during active disease. CDR3s include the opening cysteine and the closing phenylalanine or tryptophan. Each record gives: D gene, clone size, V gene, J gene, CDR3 DNA, CDR3 protein. D genes are given only for firm matches. Size is omitted from some rows. Given values are once, few, many or a class for expanded clones.

TRBD2,NA,TRBV3-1/TRBV3-2,TRBJ2-1,TGTGCCAGCAGCCCCGGGACTAGCGGGGGCAATGAGCAGTTCTTC,CASSPGTSGGNEQFF
NA,NA,TRBV4-1,TRBJ2-3,TGCGCCAGCAGCCCGCCTGAAACTACTAGAGATACGCAGTATTTT,CASSPPETTRDTQYF
NA,NA,TRBV7-2,TRBJ2-5,TGTGCCAGCAGCCCGGTGCTGGAAGAGACCCAGTACTTC,CASSPVLEETQYF
NA,NA,TRBV4-1,TRBJ2-3,TGCGCCAGCAGCCAAGATGTGTGGGCCCGCACAGATACGCAGTATTTT,CASSQDVWARTDTQYF
TRBD1,NA,TRBV5-1,TRBJ2-2,TGCGCCAGCAGCCAGGGGACAGTGAACACCGGGGAGCTGTTTTTT,CASSQGTVNTGELFF
NA,once,TRBV30,TRBJ1-2,TGTGCCTGGAGTGTAATGTTAAACTATGGCTACACCTTC,CAWSVMLNYGYTF
TRBD2,few,TRBV7-2,TRBJ2-1,TGTGCCAGCAGCCGGAGCGGGGGGGAATACAATGAGCAGTTCTTC,CASSRSGGEYNEQFF
NA,NA,TRBV7-9,TRBJ1-6,TGTGCCAGCAGCTCCCCCAGGGATTCACCCCTCCACTTT,CASSSPRDSPLHF
TRBD1,NA,TRBV25-1,TRBJ1-4,TGTGCCAGTAAACAAACAGGGGTGGTTTCCGCAACTAATGAAAAACTGTTTTTT,CASKQTGVVSATNEKLFF
NA,NA,TRBV18,TRBJ1-5,TGTGCCAGCTCACCCACACAGGGAGATCAGCCCCAGCATTTT,CASSPTQGDQPQHF
TRBD1,NA,TRBV6-6,TRBJ1-1,TGTGCCAGCAGTCCCGCGGCAGGGGGTGGAGTGGACACTGAAGCTTTCTTT,CASSPAAGGGVDTEAFF
NA,NA,TRBV3-1/TRBV3-2,TRBJ1-3,TGTGCCAGCAGCCAAGATCTTATACGGGGGGGAACCTCTGGAAACACCATATATTTT,CASSQDLIRGGTSGNTIYF
NA,once,TRBV6-5,TRBJ2-1,TGTGCCAGCACCCCAGACAACAATGAGCAGTTCTTC,CASTPDNNEQFF
TRBD2,NA,TRBV2,TRBJ2-2,TGTGCGGGGGGGATGTACACCGGGGAGCTGTTTTTT,CAGGMYTGELFF
TRBD2,NA,TRBV19,TRBJ2-2,TGTGCCAGTAATGGGCGGGGGTTCGGGGAGCTGTTTTTT,CASNGRGFGELFF
TRBD2,NA,TRBV3-1/TRBV3-2,TRBJ2-2,TGTGCCAGCAGCCGGGGACTAGCGGGGACGAACACCGGGGAGCTGTTTTTT,CASSRGLAGTNTGELFF
NA,NA,TRBV2,TRBJ1-1,TGTGCCAGCAGTGAGCCCGGGGCTGAAGCTTTCTTT,CASSEPGAEAFF
NA,NA,TRBV13,TRBJ1-1,TGTGCCAGCAGCTTAACCAGGGTTGAAGCTTTCTTT,CASSLTRVEAFF
NA,NA,TRBV5-1,TRBJ2-5,TGCGCCAGCAGCCGAGTAGGGGGAGAGACCCAGTACTTC,CASSRVGGETQYF
NA,NA,TRBV2,TRBJ1-3,TGTGCCAGCAATATAGAGACAGGCTCTGGAAACACCATATATTTT,CASNIETGSGNTIYF
TRBD1,NA,TRBV9,TRBJ2-5,TGTGCCAGCAGCGTAGATGGACAGGGACAAGAGACCCAGTACTTC,CASSVDGQGQETQYF
NA,NA,TRBV20-1,TRBJ1-4,TGCAGTGTCACAGAGAATGAAAAACTGTTTTTT,CSVTENEKLFF
NA,NA,TRBV5-4,TRBJ1-3,TGTGCCAGCAGCCAGGGTTCTCGGGACACCATATATTTT,CASSQGSRDTIYF
NA,NA,TRBV7-3,TRBJ2-3,TGTGCCAGCAGCCCAAACAGGGAACCTAGCACAGATACGCAGTATTTT,CASSPNREPSTDTQYF
NA,few,TRBV19,TRBJ2-3,TGTGCCAGTAGTGCTGGGACTGTAAATTCGGATACGCAGTATTTT,CASSAGTVNSDTQYF
NA,NA,TRBV9,TRBJ1-1,TGTGCCAGCAGCGCTGAGGGCACTGGGGACACTGAAGCTTTCTTT,CASSAEGTGDTEAFF
NA,NA,TRBV11-1,TRBJ1-1,TGTGCCAGCAGCTTGTCGGGGGGAAGGAACACTGAAGCTTTCTTT,CASSLSGGRNTEAFF
TRBD2,NA,TRBV11-2,TRBJ2-1,TGTGCCAGCAGCTTATTTGGGGGGGGCTCCTACAATGAGCAGTTCTTC,CASSLFGGGSYNEQFF
NA,NA,TRBV11-2,TRBJ2-5,TGTGCCAGCAGCATCAGGGGCCAAGAGACCCAGTACTTC,CASSIRGQETQYF
TRBD2,NA,TRBV4-1,TRBJ2-7,TGCGCCAGCAGCCAAAGCGGGGGCCGGTCCTACGAGCAGTACTTC,CASSQSGGRSYEQYF
TRBD1,NA,TRBV7-9,TRBJ2-7,TGTGCCAGCAGCTTACTGGACAGGGGCAACGAGCAGTACTTC,CASSLLDRGNEQYF
NA,NA,TRBV20-1,TRBJ2-5,TGCAGTGCTAGTCAGGAGACCCAGTACTTC,CSASQETQYF
NA,once,TRBV10-3,TRBJ1-2,TGTGCCATCCATCTCGACAGCATTGGGGGCTACACCTTC,CAIHLDSIGGYTF
NA,NA,TRBV7-2,TRBJ2-3,TGTGCCAGCAGCCCGCGGGGGCCGGACCATACGCAGTATTTT,CASSPRGPDHTQYF
NA,NA,TRBV7-3,TRBJ2-7,TGTGCCAGCAGCTTAACGGGGGGTGTAGAGCAGTACTTC,CASSLTGGVEQYF
TRBD2,NA,TRBV12-3/TRBV12-4,TRBJ2-7,TGTGCCAGCAGCGCTGGGGGGGGTTACGAGCAGTACTTC,CASSAGGGYEQYF
TRBD2,NA,TRBV5-5,TRBJ2-3,TGTGCCAGCAGCTTTAATAGCGGGGGCACAGATACGCAGTATTTT,CASSFNSGGTDTQYF
TRBD1,NA,TRBV5-4,TRBJ2-6,TGTGCCAGCAGGGGGACAGGGGCGGTCGGGGCCAACGTCCTGACTTTC,CASRGTGAVGANVLTF
TRBD1,NA,TRBV27,TRBJ1-1,TGTGCCAGCAGTTTACCCGGGACAGGGGGCTTCACTGAAGCTTTCTTT,CASSLPGTGGFTEAFF
TRBD2,NA,TRBV6-2/TRBV6-3,TRBJ2-1,TGTGCCAGCAGTACCCCAGGGGTAACTAGCGGGGGGGATAATGAGCAGTTCTTC,CASSTPGVTSGGDNEQFF
NA,NA,TRBV2,TRBJ2-7,TGTGCCAGCAGGGATCAGCGTCCCTACGAGCAGTACTTC,CASRDQRPYEQYF
NA,NA,TRBV11-2,TRBJ1-2,TGTGCCAGCAGCCTAAGGGGGGGAACAAACTATGGCTACACCTTC,CASSLRGGTNYGYTF
NA,NA,TRBV7-3,TRBJ2-3,TGTGCCAGCAGCTTTCCACCCAGGGGCACAGATACGCAGTATTTT,CASSFPPRGTDTQYF
NA,once,TRBV5-1,TRBJ1-2,TGCGCCAGCAGCTTGGAGGGTGGGGCGGTCACCTTCTATGGCTACACCTTC,CASSLEGGAVTFYGYTF
TRBD1,NA,TRBV27,TRBJ1-6,TGTGCCAGCAGTGCCGGGACAGTCAATTCACCCCTCCACTTT,CASSAGTVNSPLHF
NA,NA,TRBV7-2,TRBJ1-3,TGTGCCAGCAGCTTAACGCGGCCAGTTAGCTCTGGAAACACCATATATTTT,CASSLTRPVSSGNTIYF
TRBD2,NA,TRBV4-2,TRBJ2-2,TGTGCCAGCAGCCCCCACGGGGCGGGGGGGAGTACCGGGGAGCTGTTTTTT,CASSPHGAGGSTGELFF
TRBD2,NA,TRBV3-1/TRBV3-2,TRBJ2-5,TGTGCCAGCAGCCGAACTAGCGGGGGAGCAAAAGAGACCCAGTACTTC,CASSRTSGGAKETQYF
TRBD2,once,TRBV30,TRBJ2-3,TGTGCCTGGAGCCTTAGCGGGGATAGGACGCAGTATTTT,CAWSLSGDRTQYF
TRBD1,few,TRBV3-1/TRBV3-2,TRBJ1-2,TGTGCCAGCAGCCACCTTGACAGGGGAGGTCTCGGCTACACCTTC,CASSHLDRGGLGYTF
NA,NA,TRBV27,TRBJ1-2,TGTGCCAGCAGTTTATCCTTGGGACATTACTATGGCTACACCTTC,CASSLSLGHYYGYTF
NA,NA,TRBV7-2,TRBJ2-7,TGTGCCAGCACCGCTACGAGGGGAGGCGAGCAGTACTTC,CASTATRGGEQYF